The 11 T cell receptor beta chains below come from one sample, sequenced in a study of T cell repertoires in cytomegalovirus infection. TCRdb analysed the reads with MiXCR anew, one entry per CDR3 protein. The profile shows fewer than 400,000 distinct CDR3 sequences, 18% of them singletons. Sequences were obtained from PBMCs. These TCRs come from a human donor in good health (CMV status not recorded). Some clones in this sample may be carry-over from other donors' samples.

The chain recombines TRBV5-1 with TRBJ1-1, with a weak D call TRBD1 (5 bases). Germline V gene sequence: CDR1 SGHRS, CDR2 YFSETQ. V was cut by 1 base and J by 5 bases, with 12 bases left in between. The CDR3 runs 14 residues. CDR3 sequence (DNA): TGCGCCAGCAGCTTGACCGGCCGGGGGACTGAAGCTTTCTTT. This codes for CASSLTGRGTEAFF.

The genes are TRBV7-2 and TRBJ2-7, with D uncertain. Between the trimmed V and J ends, which lost 0 bases and 4 bases, there was a span of 7 bases. Germline CDR1 SGHTA, CDR2 FQGNSA. The CDR3 is 13 amino acids. In DNA form, the CDR3 reads TGTGCCAGCAGCTTAGCGCTTCGGTACGAGCAGTACTTC. Protein sequence: CASSLALRYEQYF.

The chain employs TRBV28 and TRBJ2-3; D is uncertain. The CDR3 has 15 residues. The germline V gene encodes CDR1 MDHEN and CDR2 SYDVKM. V lost 10 bases and J lost 0, with 17 bases in between. The CDR3 is CAITWGTSSTDTQYF. For the CDR3, the DNA is TGTGCCATCACCTGGGGAACATCTAGCACAGATACGCAGTATTTT. Variable domain in full (rest from reference TRBV28 and TRBJ2-3): DVKVTQSSRYLVKRTGEKVFLECVQDMDHENMFWYRQDPGLGLRLIYFSYDVKMKEKGDIPEGYSVSREKKERFSLILESASTNQTSMYLCAITWGTSSTDTQYFGPGTRLTVL.

The rearrangement joins TRBV18 to TRBJ2-3; D may match TRBD1 or TRBD2 (5 bases each). Trimming shortened V by 5 bases and J by 0 bases, and 15 bases separated the two germline ends. The CDR3 extends over 16 amino acids. The germline V gene encodes CDR1 KGHSH and CDR2 LQKENI. The DNA for the CDR3 is TGTGCCAGCTCAGGCACCTGGGGGTACAGCACAGATACGCAGTATTTT. Encoded protein: CASSGTWGYSTDTQYF. The variable domain in full, with the rest retrieved from reference TRBV18 and TRBJ2-3, is NAGVMQNPRHLVRRRGQEARLRCSPMKGHSHVYWYRQLPEEGLKFMVYLQKENIIDESGMPKERFSAEFPKEGPSILRIQQVVRGDSAAYFCASSGTWGYSTDTQYFGPGTRLTVL.

The chain employs TRBV5-1 and TRBJ2-1; 12 positions match TRBD2. Losses at the gene ends were 3 bases for V and 8 bases for J; bases not matched to a gene: 9. CDR3 length: 16 residues. From germline, CDR1 is SGHRS and CDR2 YFSETQ. CDR3 in DNA: TGCGCCAGCAGCTCTGGCCTAGCGGGGGGGCCGGATGAGCAGTTCTTC. The encoded protein is CASSSGLAGGPDEQFF.

Here the CDR3 reads CASSYRQGMSGYTF. The CDR3 DNA follows: TGTGCCAGCAGTTACCGACAGGGGATGAGTGGCTACACCTTC. V usage is TRBV6-6 and J usage is TRBJ1-2, with TRBD1 identical over 8 bases. The V gene's germline CDR1 is MNHNY and CDR2 SVGAGI (reference sequence). CDR3 length equals 14 residues. Germline trimming cut 2 bases from V and 7 bases from J; bases unmatched to any gene: 6.

A single count supports this clonotype. This chain joins TRBV12-5 and TRBJ2-7, with D possibly called TRBD1 or TRBD2 (5 bases each). CDR3 length: 16 residues. The germline V and J ends were trimmed by 0 bases and 3 bases, with 15 bases remaining between them. The germline gives CDR1 LGHNT, CDR2 FRNRAP. The CDR3 loop reads CASGLVGPGRNYEQYF. CDR3 nucleotides: TGTGCTAGTGGTTTGGTAGGGCCAGGGAGAAACTACGAGCAGTACTTC.

This clonotype was observed at least ten times. The gene calls are TRBV7-2 and TRBJ1-5, with no clear D. Trimming removed 1 base from V and 6 bases from J, with 19 bases in between. Per germline, CDR1 SGHTA and CDR2 FQGNSA. The CDR3 runs to 17 residues. CDR3 residues: CASSLVPWQFKGQPQHF. DNA for the CDR3: TGTGCCAGCAGCTTAGTGCCCTGGCAGTTTAAAGGTCAGCCCCAGCATTTT.

This clonotype was counted only a few times. This chain connects TRBV7-9 to TRBJ2-7; a possible D gene is TRBD1 (6 bases). V gave up 1 base and J gave up 3 bases, with 10 bases separating them. The CDR3 consists of 14 residues. The germline CDR1 and CDR2 sequences are SEHNR and FQNEAQ (reference sequence). The CDR3 sequence: CASSLDTTGYEQYF. In nucleotides, the CDR3 is TGTGCCAGCAGCTTAGATACGACAGGCTACGAGCAGTACTTC.

The rearrangement links TRBV20-1 to TRBJ2-3; 9 bases match TRBD1. The CDR3 extends over 15 amino acids. The V gene's germline CDR1 is DFQATT and CDR2 SNEGSKA (reference sequence). The junction had 5 bases not matched to a gene; V was cut back by 0 bases and J by 4 bases. The CDR3 region is CSARDQRQGADTQYF. In DNA form, the CDR3 reads TGCAGTGCTAGAGATCAGAGACAGGGGGCAGATACGCAGTATTTT.

This chain joins TRBV18 and TRBJ2-1; 11 bases line up with TRBD2. V was pared by 5 bases and J by 8 bases, with 8 bases of the junction left unmatched. The CDR3 extends over 15 amino acids. The V gene's germline CDR1 is KGHSH and CDR2 LQKENI. The CDR3 here is CASSATSGSRHEQFF. CDR3 in DNA: TGTGCCAGCTCAGCCACTAGCGGGAGTCGGCATGAGCAGTTCTTC.